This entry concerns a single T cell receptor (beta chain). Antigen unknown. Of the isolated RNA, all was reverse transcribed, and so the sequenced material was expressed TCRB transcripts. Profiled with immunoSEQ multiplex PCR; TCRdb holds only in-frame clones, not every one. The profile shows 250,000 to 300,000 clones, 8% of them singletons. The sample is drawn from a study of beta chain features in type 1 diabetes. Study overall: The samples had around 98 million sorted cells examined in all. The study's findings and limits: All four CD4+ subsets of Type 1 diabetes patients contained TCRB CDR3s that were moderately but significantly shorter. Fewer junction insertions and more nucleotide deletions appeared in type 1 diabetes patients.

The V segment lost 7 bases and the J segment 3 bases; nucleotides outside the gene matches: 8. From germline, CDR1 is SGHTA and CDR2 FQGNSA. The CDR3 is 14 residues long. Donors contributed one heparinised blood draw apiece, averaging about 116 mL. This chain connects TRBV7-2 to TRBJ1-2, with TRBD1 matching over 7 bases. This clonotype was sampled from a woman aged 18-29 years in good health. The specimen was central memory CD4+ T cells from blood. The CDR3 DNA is TGTGCCAGCACCCCCCTGACAGGGTACTATGGCTACACCTTC. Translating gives CASTPLTGYYGYTF.